These T cell receptor beta chains were read from a single sample in a study of cytomegalovirus exposure and HLA in healthy donors. Assay: immunoSEQ multiplex PCR; the TCRdb copy retains only in-frame clones and omits some. The sample shows approximately 120,000 clones, roughly 89% of them seen only once. Sequenced sample: PBMCs. Receptor source: a young woman in good health and CMV-seronegative. Each CDR3 is given with its conserved first and last residue. The D gene is left open where the match is weak. A clone size is listed for some rows: how often the clone was seen (once, few, many), or a class if it is expanded.

once,TRBJ2-1,TRBV28,NA,TGTGCCAGCAGTTTACAGCGACTCTCCTACAATGAGCAGTTCTTC,CASSLQRLSYNEQFF
NA,TRBJ1-5,TRBV10-3,TRBD1,TGTGCCATCAGTCCCGGGACAGCCGACGGTCAGCCCCAGCATTTT,CAISPGTADGQPQHF
NA,TRBJ2-7,TRBV7-2,TRBD2,TGTGCCAGCAGCTTAGGGAGCGGGAGGGGGTACGAGCAGTACTTC,CASSLGSGRGYEQYF
NA,TRBJ1-2,TRBV5-6,TRBD1,TGTGCCAGCAGCTACAGGGGGACAGATGGCTACACCTTC,CASSYRGTDGYTF
NA,TRBJ2-7,TRBV27,TRBD1,TGTGCCAGCAGTTTAGGACAGGGGCCTACCTACGAGCAGTACTTC,CASSLGQGPTYEQYF
NA,TRBJ1-1,TRBV28,NA,TGTGCCAGCAGTTTTACAGGGTGGACTGAAGCTTTCTTT,CASSFTGWTEAFF
NA,TRBJ1-2,TRBV2,NA,TGTGCCAGCAGTGAATCAGGGGTTGGTAGCCATGGCTACACCTTC,CASSESGVGSHGYTF
NA,TRBJ2-7,TRBV27,NA,TGTGCCAGCAGTTTATCAGGGGTCTACGAGCAGTACTTC,CASSLSGVYEQYF
NA,TRBJ1-1,TRBV15,NA,TGTGCCACCAGCAGTGAGGGTCTTGAAGCTTTCTTT,CATSSEGLEAFF
NA,TRBJ1-2,TRBV7-9,TRBD1,TGTGCCAGCAGCCTAACCCCGGGACAGGGAGCCTATGGCTACACCTTC,CASSLTPGQGAYGYTF
NA,TRBJ2-3,TRBV16,TRBD2,TGTGCCAGCAGCCCCTATATCAGCGGGAGCCGAACAGATACGCAGTATTTT,CASSPYISGSRTDTQYF
NA,TRBJ2-7,TRBV6-5,NA,TGTGCCAGCAGTTACGACGACAGTATATACGAGCAGTACTTC,CASSYDDSIYEQYF
NA,TRBJ2-3,TRBV7-6,NA,TGTGCCAGCAGCGTTGCGAGAGGCCCGGCAGATACGCAGTATTTT,CASSVARGPADTQYF
NA,TRBJ1-5,TRBV28,TRBD1,TGTGCCAGCAGGTGGGACAGGGGACGCGATCAGCCCCAGCATTTT,CASRWDRGRDQPQHF
once,TRBJ2-7,TRBV29-1,NA,TGCAGCGTTGGGAGTCGGAGCTCCTACGAGCAGTACTTC,CSVGSRSSYEQYF